This T cell receptor (beta chain) emerged from a study of T cell responses to AZD1222 COVID-19 vaccine. Study-wide results and limits: Among spike-specific TCRs, nearly half reportedly target unmutated variant regions. Scientists sampled the repertoires only once the peak T cell response had passed. A mostly white British donor set with more females was recruited, and clonal diversity was possibly underestimated.

Concerning this clone itself: Its specificity is unknown.

Germline assignment: CDR1 MNHNY and CDR2 SVGAGI (reference sequence). V lost 6 bases and J lost 5, with 17 bases in between. The CDR3 sequence is 16 residues long. Repertoires were generated with immunoSEQ multiplex PCR, while TCRdb's copy carries only in-frame clones and drops some. The sample has fewer than 150,000 clones; 75% to 90% are singletons. The sequencing used peripheral blood, collected 28 days after the second AZD1222 dose. This clonotype was obtained from an adult who received the AZD1222 COVID-19 vaccine. This sequence joins TRBV6-6 and TRBJ1-6; D not resolved. CDR3 nucleotides: TGTGCCAGCAGAGCCCGAGGCGGCCCGCATAATTCACCCCTCCACTTT. Translation: CASRARGGPHNSPLHF.